This TCR beta chain was captured by sequencing in a study of blood T cell repertoires in COVID-19. Repertoires were generated with immunoSEQ multiplex PCR, while TCRdb's copy carries only in-frame clones and drops some. Found here are 300,000 to 350,000 clones, more than 75% of them singletons; the top ten hold over 0.8%. There are 16 residues in the CDR3. V gave up 0 bases and J gave up 3 bases; unmatched junction bases: 6. Sequenced: PBMCs or T cells enriched from blood (not recorded which). The chain recombines TRBV23-1 with TRBJ1-2, with 8 bases fitting TRBD1. TRBV23-1 is treated as an ORF (open reading frame) with a function not yet certain. The sequence was collected from a woman between 25 and 40 years old who had recovered from COVID-19. The CDR3 region has the DNA TGCGCCAGCAGTCAATCGAATGCAGGGGGCTACTATGGCTACACCTTC. This gives the protein CASSQSNAGGYYGYTF.